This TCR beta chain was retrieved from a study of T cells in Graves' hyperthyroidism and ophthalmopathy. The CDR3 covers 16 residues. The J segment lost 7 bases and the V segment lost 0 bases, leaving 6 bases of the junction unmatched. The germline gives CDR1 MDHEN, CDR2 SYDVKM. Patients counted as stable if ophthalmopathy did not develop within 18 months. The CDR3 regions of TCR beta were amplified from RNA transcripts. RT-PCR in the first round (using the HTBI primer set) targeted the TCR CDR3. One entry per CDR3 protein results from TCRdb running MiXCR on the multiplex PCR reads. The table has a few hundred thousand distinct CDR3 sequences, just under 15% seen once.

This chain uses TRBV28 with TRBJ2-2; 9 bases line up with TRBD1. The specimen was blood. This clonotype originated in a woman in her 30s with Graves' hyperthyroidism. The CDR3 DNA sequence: TGTGCCAGCAGTTTATGGTACAGGGGGCGGGTCGGGGAGCTGTTTTTT. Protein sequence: CASSLWYRGRVGELFF.